These 18 T cell receptor beta chains were sequenced from one sample in a study of post-analysis software for immune sequencing data. Findings and caveats of the study: A handful of TRBV segments appeared more often in patients than in controls, and TRBV5-6, TRBV5-1 and TRBV20-1 were among these.

Their antigens are not known. cDNA libraries for TCR beta contained unique molecular identifiers. Via MiXCR, TCRdb re-called the PCR reads, giving one row per CDR3 protein. The repertoire holds around 440,000 distinct CDR3 sequences, with 40% to 55% as singletons. The sequenced sample consisted of blood. All receptors derive from a girl aged 5-17 years with multiple sclerosis.

V is TRBV12-3 or TRBV12-4 and J is TRBJ2-7, with 8 bases matching TRBD1. The CDR3 runs 13 residues. The V and J ends lost 7 bases and 6 bases, in that order; junction bases with no gene match: 8. The CDR3 region has the DNA TGTGCCAGCACTTGGACAGGGACCGGCGAGCAGTACTTC. It translates to CASTWTGTGEQYF.

The rearrangement uses TRBV3-1 and TRBJ2-5; a possible D gene is TRBD1 (6 bases). The CDR3 length is 13 residues. Germline V gives CDR1 LGHDT, CDR2 YNNKEL (reference sequence). V was shortened by 1 base and J by 11 bases, with 14 bases between the two germline ends. CDR3 nucleotides: TGTGCCAGCAGCCAAGGAGCTGGGGGCAAGCAGTACTTC. This sequence encodes CASSQGAGGKQYF.

This chain connects TRBV20-1 to TRBJ2-6, with 9 bases fitting TRBD1. After removal of 1 base from V and 0 bases from J, the junction contained 7 bases not matched to a gene. The CDR3 runs to 18 residues. Germline-derived CDR1 and CDR2 are DFQATT and SNEGSKA (reference sequence). Here the CDR3 DNA reads TGCAGTGCTAGAGCACGGGACAGGGCGAGCTCTGGGGCCAACGTCCTGACTTTC. Its translation is CSARARDRASSGANVLTF.

This clonotype appeared a few times. V and J are TRBV12-3 or TRBV12-4 and TRBJ2-1; possible D gene TRBD2, 5 bases. This CDR3 region has 12 residues. V lost 5 bases, J lost 15 bases, and 17 bases lay in between. The CDR3 spells CASSQTREGVFF. CDR3 coding DNA: TGTGCCAGCAGTCAAACGAGGGAAGGCGTGTTCTTC.

The chain carries TRBV7-8 and TRBJ2-3, with 8 bases matching TRBD1. V shed 5 bases, J shed 4 bases, and the junction held 11 bases outside the gene matches. CDR3 length equals 16 residues. Germline lookup yields CDR1 SGHVS and CDR2 FQNEAQ. The CDR3 region has the DNA TGTGCCAGCAGCCTCCGGGGCAGGGGGCGCGCAGATACGCAGTATTTT. This gives the protein CASSLRGRGRADTQYF. Combining the CDR3 with reference TRBV7-8 and TRBJ2-3 gives the whole variable domain GAGVSQSPRYKVAKRGQDVALRCDPISGHVSLFWYQQALGQGPEFLTYFQNEAQLDKSGLPSDRFFAERPEGSVSTLKIQRTQQEDSAVYLCASSLRGRGRADTQYFGPGTRLTVL.

The CDR3 DNA sequence: TGTGCCAGCAGCTCGGGGGTGGCGGGAGTCAACGAGCAGTACTTC. Translation: CASSSGVAGVNEQYF. The rearrangement joins TRBV7-9 to TRBJ2-7; 7 positions match TRBD2. V lost 4 bases to trimming and J lost 5 bases; unmatched junction nucleotides: 11. Germline V gene lookup returns CDR1 SEHNR and CDR2 FQNEAQ (reference sequence). The CDR3 runs 15 residues. The full variable domain, rest sourced from reference TRBV7-9 and TRBJ2-7, is DTGVSQNPRHKITKRGQNVTFRCDPISEHNRLYWYRQTLGQGPEFLTYFQNEAQLEKSRLLSDRFSAERPKGSFSTLEIQRTEQGDSAMYLCASSSGVAGVNEQYFGPGTRLTVT.

There are a few counts of this clonotype. The chain has TRBV7-9 and TRBJ2-5; maybe TRBD1 (5 bases). Germline V gene sequence: CDR1 SEHNR, CDR2 FQNEAQ (reference sequence). V dropped 5 bases and J dropped 5 bases, with 18 bases sitting between them. The CDR3 extends over 15 amino acids. CDR3 nucleotides: TGTGCCAGCAGCCCGATTGCAGGGTTTGGGGAGACCCAGTACTTC. It yields the protein CASSPIAGFGETQYF.

J is TRBJ1-5 and V is TRBV6-2 or TRBV6-3; D unresolved. From germline, CDR1 is MNHEY and CDR2 SVGEGT. V was pared by 6 bases and J by 6 bases, with 15 bases between. The CDR3 length is 14 residues. CDR3 amino acids: CASSLEAGSQPQHF. The CDR3 nucleotides are TGTGCCAGCAGCCTCGAGGCGGGCAGTCAGCCCCAGCATTTT.

This clonotype occurred a few times. This chain connects TRBV7-2 to TRBJ2-5; 13 bases agree with TRBD2. The germline V gene encodes CDR1 SGHTA and CDR2 FQGNSA. Trimming cost V 5 bases and J 11 bases; bases outside gene matches: 17. The CDR3 totals 17 residues. DNA for the CDR3: TGTGCCAGCAGCCCTACCGGACTAGCGGGAGTTGGGAGGGGGCAGTACTTC. Encoded protein: CASSPTGLAGVGRGQYF.

The chain has TRBV20-1 and TRBJ2-3, with 11 bases matching TRBD2. The CDR3 is made up of 14 amino acids. The ends lost 7 bases at V and 3 bases at J; junction bases unmatched: 6. Germline CDR1 DFQATT, CDR2 SNEGSKA (reference sequence). Here the CDR3 reads CSEGPSGRTDTQYF. The CDR3 nucleotides read TGCAGTGAGGGCCCTAGCGGGAGGACAGATACGCAGTATTTT.

The table lists this clonotype with a count of one. The gene calls are TRBV2 and TRBJ1-5, with 7 bases matching TRBD1. Germline CDR1 reads SNHLY; CDR2 reads FYNNEI. The CDR3 is 16 amino acids. Trimming removed 1 base from V and 2 bases from J; junction bases left unmatched: 5. CDR3 residues: CASSEGGGRGNQPQHF. CDR3 DNA: TGTGCCAGCAGTGAAGGAGGGGGCAGGGGCAATCAGCCCCAGCATTTT. The full variable domain, completed using reference TRBV2 and TRBJ1-5, is EPEVTQTPSHQVTQMGQEVILRCVPISNHLYFYWYRQILGQKVEFLVSFYNNEISEKSEIFDDQFSVERPDGSNFTLKIRSTKLEDSAMYFCASSEGGGRGNQPQHFGDGTRLSIL.

V is TRBV20-1 and J is TRBJ1-1; D not certain. CDR1 is DFQATT, CDR2 SNEGSKA, per germline (reference sequence). V lost 4 bases, J lost 1 base, and 10 bases lay in between. The CDR3 totals 13 residues. The CDR3 spells CSANGPANTEAFF. The CDR3 DNA reads TGCAGTGCTAACGGACCTGCGAACACTGAAGCTTTCTTT.

J is TRBJ2-1 and V is TRBV12-3 or TRBV12-4; D remains unclear. The V gene lost 3 bases and the J gene lost 6 bases, with 3 bases spanning the gap. The CDR3 is made up of 11 amino acids. DNA for the CDR3: TGTGCCAGCAGTTTGACCAATGAGCAGTTCTTC. The encoded protein is CASSLTNEQFF.

The chain couples TRBV12-3 or TRBV12-4 to TRBJ2-5, with 11 bases identical to TRBD1. The CDR3 totals 15 residues. V lost 5 bases to trimming and J lost 4 bases; unmatched junction nucleotides: 6. CDR3 in amino acids: CASSRGQGVAETQYF. DNA of the CDR3: TGTGCCAGCAGTAGGGGACAGGGGGTGGCAGAGACCCAGTACTTC.

V usage is TRBV7-3 and J usage is TRBJ2-6; D is uncertain. V lost 5 bases to trimming and J lost 4 bases, with 15 bases between them. Germline values: CDR1 SGHTA, CDR2 FQGTGA. The CDR3 contains 16 residues. CDR3 nucleotide sequence: TGTGCCAGCAGCGAACAAAGGAGCTCCGGGGCCAACGTCCTGACTTTC. Translated, it gives CASSEQRSSGANVLTF.

This chain links TRBV4-2 with TRBJ2-7, with TRBD2 matching 9 bases. V lost 2 bases to trimming and J lost 3 bases; unmatched junction nucleotides: 5. The germline V gene has CDR1 LGHNA and CDR2 YNFKEQ. The CDR3 is 15 residues long. The CDR3 DNA reads TGTGCCAGCAGCCAACTAGCGGGGATACTCTACGAGCAGTACTTC. This translates into CASSQLAGILYEQYF.

This rearrangement joins TRBV28 to TRBJ2-5; TRBD1 is a possible D gene (5 bases). Germline V lookup: CDR1 MDHEN, CDR2 SYDVKM. The V end was cut by 7 bases, the J end by 2 bases, with 11 bases between. CDR3 size: 13 residues. The DNA for the CDR3 is TGTGCCAGCACCTTAAGGGGTCAAGAGACCCAGTACTTC. It translates to CASTLRGQETQYF.

Notes on this clonotype: At one end, the junction sequence differs from germline, possibly due to a read error. The chain has TRBV6-5 and TRBJ2-1, with TRBD2 identical over 11 bases. Germline V gene data show CDR1 as MNHEY and CDR2 as SVGAGI. The CDR3 is 15 amino acids. The CDR3 sequence is CAGRVTSGIVNEQFF. Written as DNA, the CDR3 is TGTGCCGGCAGAGTGACTAGCGGGATTGTCAATGAGCAGTTCTTC.